The next 22 T cell receptor beta chains were all read from a single sample in a study of molecular identifiers for immune sequencing clone quantification. TCRdb independently ran MiXCR on the PCR reads; one entry per CDR3 protein. The sample shows around 480,000 distinct CDR3 sequences, approximately 25% of them seen only once. Sequences were obtained from naive CD8+ T cells from blood, with Jurkat cell RNA spiked in. Subset of the sample: FACS-sorted CD8+CD4-CCR7+CD45RA+ naive T cells. The source of these receptors is a human donor in good health. Some libraries in this study had Jurkat cell RNA spiked in.

A few counts support this clonotype. The chain has TRBV20-1 and TRBJ1-1, with D uncertain. The CDR3 is made up of 12 amino acids. Germline V lookup: CDR1 DFQATT, CDR2 SNEGSKA (reference sequence). Trimming pared 5 bases from V and 0 bases from J, leaving 7 bases between. The CDR3 bases are TGCAGTGCTTTGAGTATGAACACTGAAGCTTTCTTT. Protein: CSALSMNTEAFF.

A single count supports this clonotype. Being one base from a much bigger clone, this may be a read error. The chain recombines TRBV5-4 with TRBJ2-5; unclear D gene. V was clipped by 3 bases and J by 11 bases, with 14 bases between them. The CDR3 contains 12 residues. The germline gives CDR1 SGHNT, CDR2 YYREEE (reference sequence). CDR3 loop: CASSSDGSAQYF. CDR3 in DNA: TGTGCCAGCAGCTCGGACGGGTCCGCGCAGTACTTC.

This clonotype was recorded a few times. This chain joins TRBV7-9 and TRBJ2-7; the D is unclear. CDR3 length: 13 residues. V was cut by 2 bases and J by 4 bases, with 9 bases left in between. Per germline, CDR1 SEHNR and CDR2 FQNEAQ (reference sequence). The CDR3 protein is CASSLPAHYEQYF. In DNA, the CDR3 is TGTGCCAGCAGCTTACCCGCCCATTACGAGCAGTACTTC.

In the case of this clonotype: This could be a read error, since a much larger clone is one nucleotide away. The chain joins TRBV27 to TRBJ2-7, with 7 bases fitting TRBD2. CDR1 MNHEY and CDR2 SMNVEV come from the germline V gene (reference sequence). There are 14 residues in the CDR3. V was pared by 2 bases and J by 2 bases, with 3 bases of the junction left unmatched. CDR3 in DNA: TGTGCCAGCAGTTTAACCGCGGGGGCCTACGAGCAGTACTTC. Translated: CASSLTAGAYEQYF.

V and J are TRBV2 and TRBJ2-1, with 12 nucleotides matching TRBD2. Germline-derived CDR1 and CDR2 are SNHLY and FYNNEI. J was trimmed by 9 bases and V by 5 bases; bases with no gene match: 11. The CDR3 consists of 16 residues. The CDR3 DNA reads TGTGCCAGCAGTACTCATCTAGCGGGGGGGCCCAGTGAGCAGTTCTTC. Translation: CASSTHLAGGPSEQFF.

The chain couples TRBV5-4 to TRBJ2-3, with D perhaps TRBD2 (7 bases). CDR3 size: 12 residues. Germline V gene lookup returns CDR1 SGHNT and CDR2 YYREEE (reference sequence). Trimming removed 10 bases at V and 4 bases at J, with 13 bases between. The CDR3 coding sequence is TGTGCCGGGGGGAGGGGGGCAGATACGCAGTATTTT. This translates into CAGGRGADTQYF.

The gene calls are TRBV7-8 and TRBJ2-7; D may be TRBD1 or TRBD2 (5 bases each). The length of the CDR3 is 19 residues. Germline V gives CDR1 SGHVS, CDR2 FQNEAQ. The ends were cut back, 2 bases at V and 2 bases at J, with 25 bases in the middle. CDR3 sequence: CASSLLVPLGATTAYEQYF. The DNA for the CDR3 is TGTGCCAGCAGCTTATTAGTCCCCCTCGGGGCGACGACTGCCTACGAGCAGTACTTC.

This clonotype has at least ten counts. The V call is TRBV19, the J call TRBJ2-7; 7 positions match TRBD2. Germline lookup yields CDR1 LNHDA and CDR2 SQIVND (reference sequence). Germline trimming cut 6 bases from V and 2 bases from J; bases unmatched to any gene: 10. The CDR3 is made up of 15 amino acids. The chain's CDR3 is CASSLNPSGAYEQYF. The CDR3 region has the DNA TGTGCCAGTAGCCTAAACCCTAGCGGAGCCTACGAGCAGTACTTC.

This clonotype was recorded a few times. A read error may produce the germline difference seen at one junction end. This chain uses TRBV14 with TRBJ1-1; a possible D gene is TRBD1 (5 bases). The CDR3 runs to 13 residues. Germline assignment: CDR1 SGHDN and CDR2 FVKESK. This chain's CDR3 is CASGQDTGAEAFF. CDR3 nucleotide sequence: TGTGCCAGCGGCCAAGACACGGGGGCTGAAGCTTTCTTT.

This clonotype has more than one count but fewer than ten. This could be a read error, since a much larger clone is one nucleotide away. V is TRBV29-1 and J is TRBJ1-1; D perhaps matches TRBD1 (5 bases). Trimming removed 8 bases at V and 1 base at J, with 8 bases between. This CDR3 is 11 amino acids long. CDR1 SQVTM and CDR2 ANQGSEA come from the germline V gene. The CDR3 protein is CSWGWNTEAFF. The CDR3 coding sequence is TGCAGCTGGGGCTGGAACACTGAAGCTTTCTTT.

The chain links TRBV4-3 to TRBJ1-4; 9 bases are a match to TRBD1. The V segment lost 4 bases and the J segment 8 bases; nucleotides outside the gene matches: 5. Germline lookup yields CDR1 LGHNA and CDR2 YSLEER. The CDR3 has 14 residues. DNA for the CDR3: TGCGCCAGCAGCCCCGGGACAGGGTTCGAAAAACTGTTTTTT. This gives the protein CASSPGTGFEKLFF.

This clonotype has a count of ten or more. The chain recombines TRBV9 with TRBJ2-3, with TRBD2 identical over 9 bases. The CDR3 sequence is 16 residues long. The germline V gene encodes CDR1 SGDLS and CDR2 YYNGEE. V shed 0 bases, J shed 6 bases, and the junction held 8 bases outside the gene matches. The CDR3, as DNA: TGTGCCAGCAGCGTAGAGGCGGGAGGGCCGTCCGATACGCAGTATTTT. It yields the protein CASSVEAGGPSDTQYF.

The V gene is TRBV10-3, the J gene TRBJ2-7; the D gene is possibly TRBD1 (6 bases). Looked up from germline, CDR1 is ENHRY and CDR2 is SYGVKD. Trimming removed 3 bases at V and 7 bases at J, with 19 bases between. The CDR3 length is 15 residues. This chain's CDR3 is CAISDPGTKNREQYF. For the CDR3, the DNA is TGTGCCATCAGTGACCCGGGGACAAAAAACAGGGAGCAGTACTTC.

For this clonotype: Germline and junction disagree at one end, which may indicate a read error. The chain carries TRBV28 and TRBJ2-3; 12 bases line up with TRBD2. This CDR3 contains 15 residues. The germline gives CDR1 MDHEN, CDR2 SYDVKM. CDR3 amino acids: CASRLLAGGTDTQCF. The CDR3 region has the DNA TGTGCCAGCAGACTACTAGCGGGGGGCACAGATACGCAGTGTTTT.

This clonotype was detected a few times. The J gene is TRBJ2-1, the V gene TRBV5-6; D is uncertain. This CDR3 has 12 residues. V was pared by 5 bases and J by 3 bases, with 6 bases between. Germline CDR1 is SGHDT and CDR2 is YYEEEE. DNA of the CDR3: TGTGCCAGCAGACGATTCTACAATGAGCAGTTCTTC. This translates into CASRRFYNEQFF. Filled out from reference TRBV5-6 and TRBJ2-1, the complete variable domain reads DAGVTQSPTHLIKTRGQQVTLRCSPKSGHDTVSWYQQALGQGPQFIFQYYEEEERQRGNFPDRFSGHQFPNYSSELNVNALLLGDSALYLCASRRFYNEQFFGPGTRLTVL.

The chain combines TRBV20-1 with TRBJ2-3; possible D gene TRBD2, 5 bases. This CDR3 contains 13 residues. Germline assignment: CDR1 DFQATT and CDR2 SNEGSKA (reference sequence). V was clipped by 5 bases and J by 3 bases, with 12 bases between them. CDR3 in amino acids: CSAAKDFTDTQYF. Here the CDR3 DNA reads TGCAGTGCTGCAAAGGACTTTACAGATACGCAGTATTTT.

In this sample, this clonotype turned up a few times. The chain is built from TRBV7-2 and TRBJ2-7, with 7 bases matching TRBD1. J lost 3 bases, V lost 4 bases, and 6 bases had no gene match. The germline gives CDR1 SGHTA, CDR2 FQGNSA. This CDR3 is built from 14 residues. The DNA for the CDR3 is TGTGCCAGCAGCTCTGCCGGGACAGTCTACGAGCAGTACTTC. Translated: CASSSAGTVYEQYF.

This clonotype turned up a few times. The rearrangement uses TRBV12-3 or TRBV12-4 and TRBJ1-2, with no clear D. V shed 0 bases and J shed 4 bases, with 9 bases lying between them. The length of the CDR3 is 14 residues. The CDR3 is CASSLAGLPYGYTF. In DNA, the CDR3 is TGTGCCAGCAGTTTAGCGGGCCTACCCTATGGCTACACCTTC.

The chain recombines TRBV19 with TRBJ1-4, with D unresolved. Germline V gene data show CDR1 as LNHDA and CDR2 as SQIVND (reference sequence). The V gene lost 4 bases and the J gene lost 12 bases, with 15 bases spanning the gap. CDR3 length: 13 amino acids. CDR3 loop: CASSTPEEEELFF. The CDR3 nucleotides are TGTGCCAGTAGTACCCCCGAGGAGGAGGAACTGTTTTTT.

This chain uses TRBV7-2 with TRBJ2-3, with 11 bases identical to TRBD1. The ends lost 6 bases at V and 5 bases at J; junction bases unmatched: 7. CDR3 length: 15 residues. The germline V gene encodes CDR1 SGHTA and CDR2 FQGNSA. CDR3 nucleotides: TGTGCCAGCAGGACCGGGACAGGGGGTGTAGATACGCAGTATTTT. This gives the protein CASRTGTGGVDTQYF.

With respect to this clonotype: At one end the junction does not follow the germline gene, possibly because of a read error. The gene calls are TRBV5-6 and TRBJ1-2; maybe TRBD1 (6 bases). This CDR3 spans 16 amino acids. From germline, CDR1 is SGHDT and CDR2 YYEEEE. CDR3 sequence reads: CASSLASGTHIYGCTF. The CDR3 region has the DNA TGTGCCAGCAGCTTGGCTTCCGGGACACACATCTATGGCTGCACCTTC.

A note on this clonotype: This may be a read error, as it is one base from a much larger clone. The conserved phenylalanine or tryptophan is not found at the CDR3 terminus, so this likely reflects a read error. This chain joins TRBV24-1 and TRBJ2-3; either TRBD1 or TRBD2 may supply D (5 bases each). This CDR3 region has 16 residues. CDR1 and CDR2 (germline): KGHDR, SFDVKD. Trimming took off 7 bases at V and 4 bases at J, with 20 bases between the two ends. Here the CDR3 reads CATSDSWGPGADTQYL. The CDR3 region has the DNA TGTGCCACCAGCGATAGTTGGGGACCAGGCGCAGATACGCAGTATCTT.